This T cell receptor (beta chain) emerged from a study of shared clonotypes between healthy human individuals. Points from the study as a whole: Naive CD4 clonotypes were shared across a few donors at 4.5% to 6%.

About this clone itself: Its antigen remains unidentified.

Some clones are missing from TCRdb's copy, which holds only in-frame ones; the method was immunoSEQ multiplex PCR. This sample has a few million clones, with 93% found just once. The TCR sequence derives from a young man in good health. Some clones in this sample may be carry-over from other donors' samples. The source material was naive CD4+ T cells from PBMCs. Subset given: CD45RA+ positively selected.

The chain's CDR3 is CASSRTLRASGEKLFF. The CDR3 region has the DNA TGTGCCAGCAGCCGAACGCTACGGGCGTCCGGTGAAAAACTGTTTTTT. The chain employs TRBV7-4 and TRBJ1-4; D call uncertain. V lost 5 bases and J 7 bases, leaving 20 bases between the germline ends. CDR3 length: 16 residues. The germline gives CDR1 SGHVT, CDR2 SQSDAQ.